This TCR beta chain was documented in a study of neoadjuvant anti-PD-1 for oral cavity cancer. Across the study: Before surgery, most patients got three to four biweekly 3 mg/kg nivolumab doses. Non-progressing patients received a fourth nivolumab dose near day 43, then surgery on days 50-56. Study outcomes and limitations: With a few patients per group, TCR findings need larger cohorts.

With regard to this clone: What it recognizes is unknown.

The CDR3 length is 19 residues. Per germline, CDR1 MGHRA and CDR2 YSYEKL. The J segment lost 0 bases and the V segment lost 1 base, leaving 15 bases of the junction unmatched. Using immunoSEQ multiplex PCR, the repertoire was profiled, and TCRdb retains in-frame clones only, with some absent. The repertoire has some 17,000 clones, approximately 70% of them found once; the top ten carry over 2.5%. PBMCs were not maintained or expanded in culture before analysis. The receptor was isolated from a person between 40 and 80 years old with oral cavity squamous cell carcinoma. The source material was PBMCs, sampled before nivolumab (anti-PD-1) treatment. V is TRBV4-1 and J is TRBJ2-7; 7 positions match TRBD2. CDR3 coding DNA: TGCGCCAGCAGCCAAGTTCCAGGGACTATGCCGGGGCTCTCCTACGAGCAGTACTTC. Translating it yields CASSQVPGTMPGLSYEQYF.